This T cell receptor beta chain was sequenced during a study of tumor-infiltrating lymphocytes in primary liver carcinoma. DNA and RNA were both co-extracted from 20-30 mg of bulk tissue that had not been sorted. About this clonotype: It is likely a read error, because the conserved phenylalanine at the end of the CDR3 is missing.

CDR1 SGHAT and CDR2 FQNNGV come from the germline V gene. The CDR3 loop spans 13 amino acids. The investigators made TCR beta cDNA from approximately 0.5 ug total RNA, using a constant-region primer. Three nested multiplex PCR rounds, a slightly modified ARM-PCR, produced the libraries for TCR beta. TRBV1-TRBV30 forward and Cbeta reverse primers drove the first two approximately 10-cycle rounds. TCRdb ran MiXCR on the multiplex PCR reads and lists one entry per CDR3 protein. The data show about 120,000 distinct CDR3 sequences, roughly 75% seen once. The receptor's source is a woman aged 55-70 years with primary liver carcinoma and hepatitis B virus infection. This chain joins TRBV11-2 and TRBJ2-7; the match to TRBD1 covers 7 bases. Sequenced input: tumor-adjacent normal liver tissue. The CDR3 DNA reads TGTACCTGCAGCTCGGGACAGTCCTACGAGCAGTACTAC. It is translated as CTCSSGQSYEQYY.